This T cell receptor beta chain was observed in a study of cytomegalovirus exposure and HLA in healthy donors. There are 16 residues in the CDR3. Trimming shortened V by 10 bases and J by 0 bases, and 19 bases separated the two germline ends. From germline, CDR1 is MDHEN and CDR2 SYDVKM. Study-wide results and caveats: In a later analysis, DRB1 alleles had the most associated TCRs; HLA-C alleles the fewest. Overall, around 160 TCR beta chains were annotated as cytomegalovirus-associated.

As to this clone: The antigen remains undetermined.

60 Vbeta and 13 Jbeta primers were used in PCR. Sequenced by immunoSEQ multiplex PCR; TCRdb stores in-frame clones only, minus some. The sample shows some 120,000 clones, 55% to 75% of them seen only once. The sequencing sample was made of PBMCs. V usage is TRBV28 and J usage is TRBJ1-3; possibly TRBD1 for D (6 bases). This receptor was obtained from a middle-aged woman in good health and CMV-seropositive. The CDR3 bases are TGTGCCACCCTGGGGGGGCTCCCTAGCTCTGGAAACACCATATATTTT. Translating gives CATLGGLPSSGNTIYF.